This TCR beta chain comes out of a study of blood T cell repertoires in COVID-19. Background on the study: The samples span acute and convalescent COVID-19 from the United States, Italy and Spain. The analysed material was cDNA or gDNA that came from T cells, B-cell-depleted T cells, or PBMCs.

In the original analysis: Reference gene primer amplification gave estimated nucleated cell counts. Libraries were prepared by immunoSEQ multiplex PCR; TCRdb keeps only in-frame clonotypes and omits some of them. V and J calls and clone size are those listed in that table; D and trimming were worked out from the DNA. The sample comprises fewer than 150,000 clones, more than 80% of which are singletons, and under 6% rests with the top ten. Germline CDR1 is SNHLY and CDR2 is FYNNEI. The CDR3 totals 13 residues. V was shortened by 3 bases and J by 3 bases, with 8 bases between the two germline ends. The chain joins TRBV2 to TRBJ1-2; D call uncertain. The TCR was taken from a woman between 45 and 60 years old with acute or convalescent COVID-19. Sequenced input: peripheral blood. The CDR3 reads CASSEGRDYGYTF. The DNA for the CDR3 is TGTGCCAGCAGTGAGGGCAGAGACTATGGCTACACCTTC.